This TCR beta chain was profiled in a study of cytomegalovirus exposure and HLA in healthy donors. Findings and caveats of the study: Sequencing likely generated an artifact that appeared as a cluster of highly shared sequence variants.

The study ran its PCR with 60 Vbeta and 13 Jbeta primers. Sequenced by immunoSEQ multiplex PCR; TCRdb stores in-frame clones only, minus some. The sample lists some 140,000 clones, approximately 89% occurring once. With respect to this clone: Its antigen is as yet unknown.

Germline V CDR1 and CDR2: SNHLY, FYNNEI. This CDR3 comprises 11 residues. Trimming left V 6 bases short and J 8 bases short, with 9 bases between. Sequenced: PBMCs. The chain couples TRBV2 to TRBJ2-3; D uncertain. The receptor comes from a woman aged 25 to 45 in good health and CMV-seropositive. CDR3 loop: CASRSEATQYF. The CDR3 region has the DNA TGTGCCAGCAGGTCAGAGGCTACGCAGTATTTT.